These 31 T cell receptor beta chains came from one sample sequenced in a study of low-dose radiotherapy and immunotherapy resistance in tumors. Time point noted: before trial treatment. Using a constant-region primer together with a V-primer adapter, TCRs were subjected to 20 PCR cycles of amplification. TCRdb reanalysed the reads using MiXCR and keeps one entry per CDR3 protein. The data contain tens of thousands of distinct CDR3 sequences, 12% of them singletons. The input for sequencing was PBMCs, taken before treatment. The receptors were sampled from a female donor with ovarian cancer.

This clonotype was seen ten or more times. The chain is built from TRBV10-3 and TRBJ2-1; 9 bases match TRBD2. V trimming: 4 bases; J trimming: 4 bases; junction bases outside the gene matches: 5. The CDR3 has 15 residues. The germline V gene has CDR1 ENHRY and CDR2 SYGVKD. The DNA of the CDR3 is TGTGCCATCAGTGCTGAGCGGGAGGTATACAATGAGCAGTTCTTC. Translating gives CAISAEREVYNEQFF.

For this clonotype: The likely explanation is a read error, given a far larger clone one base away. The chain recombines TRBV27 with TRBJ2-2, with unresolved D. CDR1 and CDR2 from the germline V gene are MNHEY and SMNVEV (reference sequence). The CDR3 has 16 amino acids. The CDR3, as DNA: TGTGCCACCAGTTTAGTTCCAGGCCTAAACACCGGGGAGCTGTTTTTT. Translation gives CATSLVPGLNTGELFF.

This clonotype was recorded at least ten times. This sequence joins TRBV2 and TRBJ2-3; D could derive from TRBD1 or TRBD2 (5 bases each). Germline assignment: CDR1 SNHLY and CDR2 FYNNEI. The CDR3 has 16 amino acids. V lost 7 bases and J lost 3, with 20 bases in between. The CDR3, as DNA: TGTGCCAGCAATAGGGACGGGGCCCAGCGGACAGATACGCAGTATTTT. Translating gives CASNRDGAQRTDTQYF.

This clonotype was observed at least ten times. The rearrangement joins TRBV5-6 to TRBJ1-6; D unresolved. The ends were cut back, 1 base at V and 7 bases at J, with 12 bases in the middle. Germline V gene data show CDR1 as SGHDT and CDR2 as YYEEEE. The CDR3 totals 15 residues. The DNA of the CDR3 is TGTGCCAGCAGCTTGTCGCAGTCGGGGAATTCACCCCTCCACTTT. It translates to CASSLSQSGNSPLHF.

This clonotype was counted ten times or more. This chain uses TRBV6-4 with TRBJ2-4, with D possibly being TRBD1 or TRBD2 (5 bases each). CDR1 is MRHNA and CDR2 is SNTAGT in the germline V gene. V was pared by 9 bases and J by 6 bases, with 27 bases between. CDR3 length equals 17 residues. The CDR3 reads CARPLVGTHSFRNIQYF. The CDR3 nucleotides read TGTGCCAGACCCTTGGTGGGGACGCACAGCTTTAGAAACATTCAGTACTTC.

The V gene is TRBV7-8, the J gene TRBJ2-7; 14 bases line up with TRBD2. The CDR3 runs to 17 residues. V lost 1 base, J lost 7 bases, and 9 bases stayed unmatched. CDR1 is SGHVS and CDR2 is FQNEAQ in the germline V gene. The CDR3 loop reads CASSLDAGTSGRGEQYF. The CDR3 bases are TGTGCCAGCAGCTTAGACGCTGGGACTAGCGGGAGAGGGGAGCAGTACTTC.

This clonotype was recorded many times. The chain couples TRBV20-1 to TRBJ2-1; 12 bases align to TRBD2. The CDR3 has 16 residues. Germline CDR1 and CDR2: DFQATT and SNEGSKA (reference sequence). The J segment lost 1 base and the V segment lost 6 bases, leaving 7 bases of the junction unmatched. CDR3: CSATPTSGGSYNEQFF. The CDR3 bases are TGCAGTGCAACACCTACTAGCGGGGGGTCCTACAATGAGCAGTTCTTC.

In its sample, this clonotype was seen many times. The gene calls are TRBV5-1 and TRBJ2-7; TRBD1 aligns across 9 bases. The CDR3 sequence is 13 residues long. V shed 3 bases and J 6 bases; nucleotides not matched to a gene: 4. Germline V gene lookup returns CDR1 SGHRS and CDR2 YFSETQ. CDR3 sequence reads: CASSSGTGLEQYF. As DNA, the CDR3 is TGCGCCAGCAGCTCCGGGACAGGGCTCGAGCAGTACTTC.

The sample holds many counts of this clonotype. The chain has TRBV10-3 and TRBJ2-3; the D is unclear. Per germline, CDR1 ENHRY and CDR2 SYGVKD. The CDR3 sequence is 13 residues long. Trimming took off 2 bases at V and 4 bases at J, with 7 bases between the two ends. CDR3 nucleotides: TGTGCCATCAGTGAGGAGGTCCCAGATACGCAGTATTTT. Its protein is CAISEEVPDTQYF.

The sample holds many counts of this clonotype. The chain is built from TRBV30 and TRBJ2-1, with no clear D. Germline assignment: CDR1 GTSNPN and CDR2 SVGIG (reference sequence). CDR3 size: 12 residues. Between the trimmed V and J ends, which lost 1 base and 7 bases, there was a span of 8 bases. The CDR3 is CAWSAVGNEQFF. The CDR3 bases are TGTGCCTGGAGTGCGGTAGGGAATGAGCAGTTCTTC.

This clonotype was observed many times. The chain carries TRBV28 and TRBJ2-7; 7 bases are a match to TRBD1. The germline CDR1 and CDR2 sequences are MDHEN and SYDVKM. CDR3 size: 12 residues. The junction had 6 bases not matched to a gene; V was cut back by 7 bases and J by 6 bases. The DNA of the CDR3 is TGTGCCAGCAAGGACAGGTTGGGCGAGCAGTACTTC. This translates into CASKDRLGEQYF. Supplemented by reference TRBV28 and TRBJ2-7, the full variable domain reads DVKVTQSSRYLVKRTGEKVFLECVQDMDHENMFWYRQDPGLGLRLIYFSYDVKMKEKGDIPEGYSVSREKKERFSLILESASTNQTSMYLCASKDRLGEQYFGPGTRLTVT.

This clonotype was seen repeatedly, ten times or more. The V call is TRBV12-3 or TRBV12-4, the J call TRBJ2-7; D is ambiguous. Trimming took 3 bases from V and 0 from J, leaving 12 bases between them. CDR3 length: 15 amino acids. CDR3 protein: CASSFDQISSYEQYF. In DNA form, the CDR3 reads TGTGCCAGCAGTTTTGACCAAATCAGCTCCTACGAGCAGTACTTC.

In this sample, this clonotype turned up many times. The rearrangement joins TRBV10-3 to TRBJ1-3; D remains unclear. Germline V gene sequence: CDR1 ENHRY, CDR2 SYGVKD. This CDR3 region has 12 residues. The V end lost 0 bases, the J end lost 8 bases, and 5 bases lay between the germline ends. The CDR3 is CAISESGDTIYF. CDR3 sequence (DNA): TGTGCCATCAGTGAGTCCGGGGACACCATATATTTT.

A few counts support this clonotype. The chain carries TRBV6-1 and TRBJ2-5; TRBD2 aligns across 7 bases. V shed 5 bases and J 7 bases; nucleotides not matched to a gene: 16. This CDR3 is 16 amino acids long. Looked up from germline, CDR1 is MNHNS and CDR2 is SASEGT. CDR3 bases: TGTGCCAGCAGTTACGGAAGGACTACCCGCGGGGGGACCCAGTACTTC. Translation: CASSYGRTTRGGTQYF.

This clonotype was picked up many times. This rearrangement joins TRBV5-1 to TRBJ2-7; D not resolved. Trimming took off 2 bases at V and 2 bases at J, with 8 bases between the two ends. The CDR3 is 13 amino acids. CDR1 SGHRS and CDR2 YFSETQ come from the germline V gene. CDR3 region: CASSFDAAYEQYF. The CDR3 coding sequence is TGCGCCAGCAGCTTCGACGCGGCCTACGAGCAGTACTTC.

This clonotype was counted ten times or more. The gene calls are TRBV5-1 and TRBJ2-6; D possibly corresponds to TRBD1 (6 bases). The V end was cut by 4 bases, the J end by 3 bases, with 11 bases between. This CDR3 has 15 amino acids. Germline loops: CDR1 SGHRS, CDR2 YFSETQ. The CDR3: CASSLGQNGANVLTF. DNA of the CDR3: TGCGCCAGCAGCCTCGGACAGAATGGGGCCAACGTCCTGACTTTC.

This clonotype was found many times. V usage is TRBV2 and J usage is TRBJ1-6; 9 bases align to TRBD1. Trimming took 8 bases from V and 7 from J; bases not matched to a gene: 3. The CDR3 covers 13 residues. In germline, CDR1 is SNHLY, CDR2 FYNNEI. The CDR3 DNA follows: TGTGCCAGCTCAGGACAGGGGAATTCACCCCTCCACTTT. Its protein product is CASSGQGNSPLHF.

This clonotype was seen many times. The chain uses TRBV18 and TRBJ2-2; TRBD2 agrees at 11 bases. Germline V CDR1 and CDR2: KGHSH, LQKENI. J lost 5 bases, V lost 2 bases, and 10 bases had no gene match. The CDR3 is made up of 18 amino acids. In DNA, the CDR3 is TGTGCCAGCTCACCATCTCCGGGACTAGCGGCTACTACCGGGGAGCTGTTTTTT. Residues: CASSPSPGLAATTGELFF.

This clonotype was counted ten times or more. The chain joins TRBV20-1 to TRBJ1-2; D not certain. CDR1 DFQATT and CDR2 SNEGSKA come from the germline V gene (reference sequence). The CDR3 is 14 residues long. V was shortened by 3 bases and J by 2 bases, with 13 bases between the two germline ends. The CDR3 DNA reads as TGCAGTGCTAGTAGTTCCAAGAGCAACTATGGCTACACCTTC. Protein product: CSASSSKSNYGYTF.

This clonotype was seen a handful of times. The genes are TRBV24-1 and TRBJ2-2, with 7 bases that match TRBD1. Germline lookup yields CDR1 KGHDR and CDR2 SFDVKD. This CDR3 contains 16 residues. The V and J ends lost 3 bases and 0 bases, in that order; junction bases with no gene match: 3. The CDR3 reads CATSDPGQSNTGELFF. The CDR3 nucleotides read TGTGCCACCAGTGATCCGGGACAGTCGAACACCGGGGAGCTGTTTTTT.

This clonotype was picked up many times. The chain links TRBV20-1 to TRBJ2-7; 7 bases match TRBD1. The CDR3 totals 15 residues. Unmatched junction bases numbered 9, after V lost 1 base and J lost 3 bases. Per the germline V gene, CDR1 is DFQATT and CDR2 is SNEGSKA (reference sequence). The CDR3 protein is CSARAADRPDYEQYF. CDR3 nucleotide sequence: TGCAGTGCTAGAGCGGCGGACAGGCCCGACTACGAGCAGTACTTC.

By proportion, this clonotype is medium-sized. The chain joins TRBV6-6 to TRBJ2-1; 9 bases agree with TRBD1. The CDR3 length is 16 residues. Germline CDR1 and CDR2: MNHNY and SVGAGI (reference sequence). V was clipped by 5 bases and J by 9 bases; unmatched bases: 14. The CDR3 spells CASSPGSPGQGGEQFF. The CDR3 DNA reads TGTGCCAGCAGTCCCGGATCCCCGGGACAGGGCGGTGAGCAGTTCTTC.

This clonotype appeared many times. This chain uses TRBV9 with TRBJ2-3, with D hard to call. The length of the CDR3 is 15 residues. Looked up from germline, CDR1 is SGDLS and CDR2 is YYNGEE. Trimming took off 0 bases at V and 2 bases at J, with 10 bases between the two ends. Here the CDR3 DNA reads TGTGCCAGCAGCGTAGTCGGTTCCTCCACAGATACGCAGTATTTT. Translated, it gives CASSVVGSSTDTQYF.

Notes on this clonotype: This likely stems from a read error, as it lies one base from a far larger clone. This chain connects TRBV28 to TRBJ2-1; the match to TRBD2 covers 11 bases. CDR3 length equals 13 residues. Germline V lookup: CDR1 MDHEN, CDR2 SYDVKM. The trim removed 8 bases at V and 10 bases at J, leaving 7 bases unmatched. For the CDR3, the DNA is TGTGCCAGCCGTAGCGGGAGGGCCTACGAGCAGTTCTTC. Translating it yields CASRSGRAYEQFF. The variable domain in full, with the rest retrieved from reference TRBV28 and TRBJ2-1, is DVKVTQSSRYLVKRTGEKVFLECVQDMDHENMFWYRQDPGLGLRLIYFSYDVKMKEKGDIPEGYSVSREKKERFSLILESASTNQTSMYLCASRSGRAYEQFFGPGTRLTVL.

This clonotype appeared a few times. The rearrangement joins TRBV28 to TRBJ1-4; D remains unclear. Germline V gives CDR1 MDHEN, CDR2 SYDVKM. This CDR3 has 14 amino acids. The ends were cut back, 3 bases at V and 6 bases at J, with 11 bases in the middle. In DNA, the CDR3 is TGTGCCAGCAGTTTCGACAAGGGCCATGAAAAACTGTTTTTT. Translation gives CASSFDKGHEKLFF.

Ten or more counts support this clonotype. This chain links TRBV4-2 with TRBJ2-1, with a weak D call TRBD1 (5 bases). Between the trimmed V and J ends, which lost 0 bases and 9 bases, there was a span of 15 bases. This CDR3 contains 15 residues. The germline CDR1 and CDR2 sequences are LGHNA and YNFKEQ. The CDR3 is CASSQDWASQGEQFF. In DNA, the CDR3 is TGTGCCAGCAGCCAAGATTGGGCCAGTCAGGGTGAGCAGTTCTTC.

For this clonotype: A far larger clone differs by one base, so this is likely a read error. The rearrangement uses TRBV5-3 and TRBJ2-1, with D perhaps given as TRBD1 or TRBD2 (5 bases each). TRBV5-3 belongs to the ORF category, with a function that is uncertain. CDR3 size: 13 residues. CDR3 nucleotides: TGCGCCAGAAGCTCGGGCCCCGGGGCTGGAGCGTTCTTC. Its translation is CARSSGPGAGAFF.

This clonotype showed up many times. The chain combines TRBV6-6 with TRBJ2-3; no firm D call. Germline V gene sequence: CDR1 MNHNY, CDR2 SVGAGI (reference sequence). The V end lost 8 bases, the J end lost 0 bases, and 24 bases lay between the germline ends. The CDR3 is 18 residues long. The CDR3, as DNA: TGTGCCAGCCTCGCCCGTGGATTACTATATATCAGCACAGATACGCAGTATTTT. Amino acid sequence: CASLARGLLYISTDTQYF.

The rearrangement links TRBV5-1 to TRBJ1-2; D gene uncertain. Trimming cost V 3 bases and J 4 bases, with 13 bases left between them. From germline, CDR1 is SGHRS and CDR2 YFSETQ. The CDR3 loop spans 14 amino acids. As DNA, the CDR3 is TGCGCCAGCAGCTCCGCGACGGCCGTCTATGGCTACACCTTC. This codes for CASSSATAVYGYTF. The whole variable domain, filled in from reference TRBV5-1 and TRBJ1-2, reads KAGVTQTPRYLIKTRGQQVTLSCSPISGHRSVSWYQQTPGQGLQFLFEYFSETQRNKGNFPGRFSGRQFSNSRSEMNVSTLELGDSALYLCASSSATAVYGYTFGSGTRLTVV.

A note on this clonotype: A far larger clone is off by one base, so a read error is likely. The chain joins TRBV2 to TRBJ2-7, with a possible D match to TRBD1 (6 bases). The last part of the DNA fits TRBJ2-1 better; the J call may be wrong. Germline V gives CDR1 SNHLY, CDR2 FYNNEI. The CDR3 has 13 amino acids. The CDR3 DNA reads TGTGTCAGCAACGAGGGGGACGCGAGGGAGCAGTTCTTC. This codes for CVSNEGDAREQFF.

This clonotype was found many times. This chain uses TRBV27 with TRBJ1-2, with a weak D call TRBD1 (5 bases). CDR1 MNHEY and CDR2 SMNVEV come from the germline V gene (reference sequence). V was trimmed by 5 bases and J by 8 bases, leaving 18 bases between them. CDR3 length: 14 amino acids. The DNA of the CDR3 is TGTGCCAGCAGTCGTTATAGCGACGGGGGAGGCTACACCTTC. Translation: CASSRYSDGGGYTF.